This TCR beta chain originates from a study of T cell responses to AZD1222 COVID-19 vaccine. Libraries were prepared by immunoSEQ multiplex PCR; TCRdb keeps only in-frame clonotypes and omits some of them. The sample yields around 100,000 clones, 80% to 90% seen once. The TCR comes from an adult in good health. The source material was peripheral blood, sampled on day 0 of AZD1222 vaccination.

The CDR3 DNA reads TGTGCCAGCAGCTTTTACCAGGGCCGCTATGGCTACACCTTC. Protein product: CASSFYQGRYGYTF. The V and J genes are TRBV11-3 and TRBJ1-2; perhaps TRBD1 as D (5 bases). The germline gives CDR1 SGHNT, CDR2 YENEEA. CDR3 length equals 14 residues. The V end lost 3 bases, the J end lost 4 bases, and 12 bases lay between the germline ends.